Following are 5 T cell receptor beta chains from one sample sequenced in a study of shared clonotypes between healthy human individuals. Some clones are missing from TCRdb's copy, which holds only in-frame ones; the method was immunoSEQ multiplex PCR. This sample has some 470,000 clones; roughly four fifths occur once, and the top ten carry around 13%. The source material was PBMCs. Receptors originate from a woman between 40 and 50 years old in good health. Some clones in this sample may be carry-over from other donors' samples.

This clone was counted a few times. V and J are TRBV27 and TRBJ2-6; 8 bases align to TRBD2. V trimming: 6 bases; J trimming: 0 bases; junction bases outside the gene matches: 10. The CDR3 totals 18 residues. CDR1 MNHEY and CDR2 SMNVEV come from the germline V gene (reference sequence). As DNA, the CDR3 is TGTGCCAGCAGAGGTGTCGGGGGGGCCTTCTCTGGGGCCAACGTCCTGACTTTC. Protein: CASRGVGGAFSGANVLTF.

The chain has TRBV5-1 and TRBJ2-7; a weak D match, TRBD2 (6 bases). Germline values: CDR1 SGHRS, CDR2 YFSETQ. V lost 0 bases and J lost 7, with 14 bases in between. There are 14 residues in the CDR3. The CDR3 loop reads CASSLAGVRLEQYF. In DNA form, the CDR3 reads TGCGCCAGCAGCTTGGCGGGAGTGAGACTTGAGCAGTACTTC.

The chain carries TRBV5-1 and TRBJ2-7; 11 positions agree with TRBD2. Per the germline V gene, CDR1 is SGHRS and CDR2 is YFSETQ. The V segment lost 4 bases and the J segment 2 bases; nucleotides outside the gene matches: 8. The length of the CDR3 is 16 residues. For the CDR3, the DNA is TGCGCCAGCAGCCCCCAGACTAGCGGGGTCACCTACGAGCAGTACTTC. It specifies CASSPQTSGVTYEQYF.

Regarding this clone: A far larger clone is a single base away, which makes a read error likely. The CDR3 here is CASSLTVGQEGTEAFF. The CDR3 DNA is TGTGCCAGCAGTTTAACGGTCGGGCAGGAGGGGACTGAAGCTTTCTTT. The chain is built from TRBV28 and TRBJ1-1; D perhaps matches TRBD1 (5 bases). With 2 bases removed from V and 5 bases from J, the gap between germline ends came to 18 bases. Germline assignment: CDR1 MDHEN and CDR2 SYDVKM. The CDR3 extends over 16 amino acids. Full variable domain (rest looked up from reference TRBV28 and TRBJ1-1): DVKVTQSSRYLVKRTGEKVFLECVQDMDHENMFWYRQDPGLGLRLIYFSYDVKMKEKGDIPEGYSVSREKKERFSLILESASTNQTSMYLCASSLTVGQEGTEAFFGQGTRLTVV.

V gene TRBV5-1 combines with J gene TRBJ1-1, with a weak D call TRBD1 (6 bases). Trimming cost V 1 base and J 1 base, with 11 bases left between them. The CDR3 is 15 residues long. Germline values: CDR1 SGHRS, CDR2 YFSETQ. The chain's CDR3 is CASSLTGTQNTEAFF. The CDR3, as DNA: TGCGCCAGCAGCTTGACAGGGACTCAGAACACTGAAGCTTTCTTT.